Below, 17 T cell receptor beta chains from the same sample are listed, as sequenced in a study of blood T cell repertoires in COVID-19 (dated by TCRdb to the early 2020s). Libraries came from the immunoSEQ multiplex PCR assay. Imported from immuneACCESS, the table was reduced by TCRdb to in-frame sequences with V and J called. These copies leave out some clones; in studies compared against another copy, an unresolved V gene accounts for under half, and the cause of the remainder is not known. For this sample there are 240,000 or so clones; approximately 80% appear just once. The biggest ten clones account for less than 3.5% of the sample. The specimen sequenced was peripheral blood. These receptors came from a woman aged 18-30 years with acute or convalescent COVID-19.

With regard to this clone: The junction differs from germline at one of its ends, possibly a read error. J is TRBJ2-1 and V is TRBV5-4; 12 positions match TRBD2. CDR3 length equals 16 residues. Germline CDR1 reads SGHNT; CDR2 reads YYREEE (reference sequence). CDR3 sequence: CASSAGLAGPYTEQFF. The CDR3 DNA reads TGTGCCAGCAGCGCCGGACTAGCGGGACCTTACACTGAGCAGTTCTTC.

CDR3 nucleotide sequence: TGTGCCAGCTCACCAGGGACAGTTAATGAAAAACTGTTTTTT. Protein product: CASSPGTVNEKLFF. The chain combines TRBV18 with TRBJ1-4; 7 bases align to TRBD1. The V and J ends lost 2 bases and 4 bases, in that order; junction bases with no gene match: 1. Per germline, CDR1 KGHSH and CDR2 LQKENI. CDR3 length: 14 amino acids.

The rearrangement joins TRBV5-1 to TRBJ2-3, with 8 positions matching TRBD1. From germline, CDR1 is SGHRS and CDR2 YFSETQ. The CDR3 covers 13 residues. V lost 5 bases and J lost 5; bases outside the gene matches: 4. The CDR3, as DNA: TGCGCCAGCAGACCAGGGGGCGTAGATACGCAGTATTTT. Translating gives CASRPGGVDTQYF.

In the case of this clone: This CDR3 is also generated by other DNA sequences in the sample. The chain uses TRBV11-2 and TRBJ2-7; 8 bases fit TRBD1. Germline CDR1 SGHAT, CDR2 FQNNGV. CDR3 length: 11 residues. The V gene end was trimmed by 5 bases and the J gene end by 12 bases; junction bases not matched to a gene: 6. The CDR3 loop is CASSPGTGLYF. CDR3 coding DNA: TGTGCCAGCAGCCCAGGGACAGGCCTGTACTTC.

The chain uses TRBV5-4 and TRBJ2-6; no definite D call. CDR1 is SGHNT and CDR2 is YYREEE in the germline V gene (reference sequence). V gave up 1 base and J gave up 0 bases, with 11 bases separating them. This CDR3 region has 17 residues. This CDR3 reads CASSLTFDSSGANVLTF. The CDR3 DNA reads TGTGCCAGCAGCTTGACATTTGATTCCTCTGGGGCCAACGTCCTGACTTTC.

The chain employs TRBV15 and TRBJ2-3, with 11 bases fitting TRBD2. Germline V gene sequence: CDR1 LNHNV, CDR2 YYDKDF (reference sequence). The CDR3 runs to 16 residues. After removal of 6 bases from V and 0 bases from J, the junction contained 5 bases not matched to a gene. The CDR3 region has the DNA TGTGCCACCAGACACGGACTAGCGGGCAGCACAGATACGCAGTATTTT. This translates into CATRHGLAGSTDTQYF.

This rearrangement joins TRBV6-5 to TRBJ2-1; D is perhaps TRBD2 (5 bases). The CDR3 covers 16 residues. In germline, CDR1 is MNHEY, CDR2 SVGAGI. Trimming left V 2 bases short and J 1 base short, with 12 bases between. The CDR3 DNA is TGTGCCAGCAGTTACCGCGGTCCGGGGTCCTACAATGAGCAGTTCTTC. Encoded protein: CASSYRGPGSYNEQFF.

The rearrangement links TRBV13 to TRBJ2-1, with D perhaps matching TRBD2 (7 bases). Per the germline V gene, CDR1 is PRHDT and CDR2 is FYEKMQ (reference sequence). The CDR3 length is 17 residues. The V end lost 4 bases, the J end lost 5 bases, and 21 bases lay between the germline ends. CDR3 residues: CASSSSSGRGGHNEQFF. The CDR3 nucleotides are TGTGCCAGCAGCTCGTCGTCGGGCAGGGGAGGGCACAATGAGCAGTTCTTC. Together with reference TRBV13 and TRBJ2-1, the CDR3 gives the full variable domain: AAGVIQSPRHLIKEKRETATLKCYPIPRHDTVYWYQQGPGQDPQFLISFYEKMQSDKGSIPDRFSAQQFSDYHSELNMSSLELGDSALYFCASSSSSGRGGHNEQFFGPGTRLTVL.

The chain recombines TRBV21-1 with TRBJ1-1; the DNA was not compared with TRBD1, the D call given in the table. TRBV21-1 is listed as a pseudogene. This CDR3 contains 15 residues. The CDR3 nucleotides read TGTGCCAGCAGCAAAGAAGACAGCCTCAGTACTGAAGCTTTCTTT. It is translated as CASSKEDSLSTEAFF.

This chain links TRBV7-2 with TRBJ2-1, with 8 bases identical to TRBD2. The CDR3 is 12 residues long. The V gene end was trimmed by 7 bases and the J gene end by 14 bases; junction bases not matched to a gene: 10. The V gene's germline CDR1 is SGHTA and CDR2 FQGNSA. The CDR3 DNA reads as TGTGCCAGCACCAATAAAGGACTAGCTGAGTTCTTC. Its translation is CASTNKGLAEFF.

This clone was detected once. This chain uses TRBV7-2 with TRBJ1-1; TRBD1 is a possible D gene (5 bases). The CDR3 is 15 residues long. Germline-derived CDR1 and CDR2 are SGHTA and FQGNSA. V was clipped by 5 bases and J by 1 base, with 14 bases between them. In DNA, the CDR3 is TGTGCCAGCAGCCCAATAGTTACAGGGAACACTGAAGCTTTCTTT. Translated: CASSPIVTGNTEAFF. The full variable domain, its missing parts supplied by reference TRBV7-2 and TRBJ1-1, is GAGVSQSPSNKVTEKGKDVELRCDPISGHTALYWYRQSLGQGLEFLIYFQGNSAPDKSGLPSDRFSAERTGGSVSTLTIQRTQQEDSAVYLCASSPIVTGNTEAFFGQGTRLTVV.

The chain is built from TRBV24-1 and TRBJ2-2; the match to TRBD2 covers 7 bases. The length of the CDR3 is 19 residues. Germline values: CDR1 KGHDR, CDR2 SFDVKD. V lost 0 bases to trimming and J lost 0 bases; unmatched junction nucleotides: 9. CDR3 protein: CATSDLLSRGDPNTGELFF. The CDR3 bases are TGTGCCACCAGTGATTTGCTGTCCCGGGGGGACCCGAACACCGGGGAGCTGTTTTTT.

The chain uses TRBV7-8 and TRBJ1-3; 8 bases line up with TRBD1. The CDR3 extends over 17 amino acids. Per the germline V gene, CDR1 is SGHVS and CDR2 is FQNEAQ. J gave up 2 bases and V 0 bases, and 6 bases lay outside the gene matches. This CDR3 is CASSLAGGTGAGNTIYF. The CDR3 region has the DNA TGTGCCAGCAGCTTAGCGGGTGGGACAGGAGCTGGAAACACCATATATTTT.

The J gene is TRBJ1-5, the V gene TRBV28, with D unclear. Per germline, CDR1 MDHEN and CDR2 SYDVKM. V lost 8 bases to trimming and J lost 2 bases, with 13 bases between them. The CDR3 covers 14 residues. CDR3 bases: TGTGCCAGCCAGGCCCCTTGGGGCAATCAGCCCCAGCATTTT. Translating it yields CASQAPWGNQPQHF.

The chain joins TRBV2 to TRBJ2-3, with 7 bases lining up with TRBD1. Germline V gives CDR1 SNHLY, CDR2 FYNNEI. Trimming took 6 bases from V and 4 from J; bases not matched to a gene: 7. The length of the CDR3 is 14 residues. In DNA, the CDR3 is TGTGCCAGCAGGACAGGGCCTTCCTCAGATACGCAGTATTTT. Amino acid sequence: CASRTGPSSDTQYF.

This chain connects TRBV19 to TRBJ2-7; TRBD2 matches at 10 bases. J lost 2 bases, V lost 5 bases, and 6 bases had no gene match. The length of the CDR3 is 15 residues. Germline V gene sequence: CDR1 LNHDA, CDR2 SQIVND (reference sequence). Here the CDR3 reads CASSVGLAITYEQYF. The CDR3 DNA is TGTGCCAGTAGTGTGGGACTAGCGATAACCTACGAGCAGTACTTC. The full variable domain, with the rest looked up from reference TRBV19 and TRBJ2-7, is DGGITQSPKYLFRKEGQNVTLSCEQNLNHDAMYWYRQDPGQGLRLIYYSQIVNDFQKGDIAEGYSVSREKKESFPLTVTSAQKNPTAFYLCASSVGLAITYEQYFGPGTRLTVT.

The J gene is TRBJ2-2, the V gene TRBV14; weak D call: TRBD2 (6 bases). CDR1 and CDR2 from the germline V gene are SGHDN and FVKESK. The CDR3 loop spans 16 amino acids. V lost 4 bases to trimming and J lost 4 bases, with 16 bases between them. The DNA for the CDR3 is TGTGCCAGCAGCCGTCTCATCGGGGGAAGCACCGGGGAGCTGTTTTTT. Amino acid sequence: CASSRLIGGSTGELFF.